Sequencing of this T cell receptor (beta chain) was carried out in a study of blood T cells in healthy people across ages. General study points: Significant beta diversity loss was already apparent by age approximately 38, declining roughly linearly.

As to this clonotype: Its target is unknown.

Together with a sample-barcoded 5' primer, a J-beta primer mix was included in a second PCR lasting about 7 to 11 cycles. MiXCR was run by TCRdb on the 5' RACE reads, yielding one entry per CDR3 protein. This sample has around 500,000 distinct CDR3 sequences, with around 48% found just once. Trimming removed 6 bases from V and 4 bases from J; junction bases left unmatched: 4. CDR1 and CDR2 (germline): SQVTM, ANQGSEA. The length of the CDR3 is 13 residues. The receptor was derived from a man aged 80 or over in good health. The genes are TRBV29-1 and TRBJ2-1; TRBD2 aligns across 9 bases. The sequencing input was blood. In DNA form, the CDR3 reads TGCAGCGTGGGTAGCGGGGGTTACAATGAGCAGTTCTTC. It translates to CSVGSGGYNEQFF.